The rows below give T cell receptor beta chains drawn from one sample of a study of metastatic and nonmetastatic thyroid tumors. TCRdb used MiXCR to call clones anew from the PCR reads. The repertoire includes about 45,000 clones, 3.2% of them detected once, and 8% to 10% sits in the top ten. The sample comprised blood. These receptors were taken from a female donor with papillary thyroid cancer or a benign thyroid nodule (not recorded which). Some clones in this sample may be carry-over from other donors' samples. The CDR3 runs from the conserved cysteine through the conserved F or W.

V gene | CDR3 protein
TRBV4-3 | CASSQGLGGRGEKLFF
TRBV3-1 | CASSQGQGGYEQYF
TRBV28 | CASSSGPGQYF
TRBV9 | CASSVDTGNYGYTF
TRBV7-9 | CASSFTDGYTF
TRBV12-3/TRBV12-4 | CASSSHIRGRDEQFF
TRBV7-8 | CASKRLAETYEQYF
TRBV10-3 | CAISGPLAGEQFF
TRBV20-1 | CSARFPAAGGPHEQYF
TRBV20-1 | CSARRTGRETQYF
TRBV6-1 | CASSEAVAGAARGDTQYF
TRBV11-2 | CASSRGRGRDNEQYF
TRBV28 | CASSPLAGIYEQYF
TRBV7-9 | CASSFPEAFF
TRBV6-2/TRBV6-3 | CASSYSRSQPQHF
TRBV27 | CASSRGGQRNQPQHF
TRBV6-1 | CASTVDSSGANVLTF
TRBV29-1 | CSCWAGDSYEQYF
TRBV29-1 | CSAGTASGNTIYF